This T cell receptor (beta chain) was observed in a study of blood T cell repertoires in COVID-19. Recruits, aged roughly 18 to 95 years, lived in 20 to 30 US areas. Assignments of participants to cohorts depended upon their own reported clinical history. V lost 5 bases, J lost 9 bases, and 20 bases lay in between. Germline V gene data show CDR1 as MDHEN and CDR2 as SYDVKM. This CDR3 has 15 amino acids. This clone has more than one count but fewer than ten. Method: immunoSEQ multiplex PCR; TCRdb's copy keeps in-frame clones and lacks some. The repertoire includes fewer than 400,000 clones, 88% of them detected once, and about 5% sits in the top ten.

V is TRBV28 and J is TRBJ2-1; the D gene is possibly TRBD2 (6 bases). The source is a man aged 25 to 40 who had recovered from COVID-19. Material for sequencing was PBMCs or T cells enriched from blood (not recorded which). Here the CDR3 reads CASSHGDSFVGEQFF. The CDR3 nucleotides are TGTGCCAGCAGTCACGGGGACTCCTTCGTGGGTGAGCAGTTCTTC.